Listed here are 9 T cell receptor beta chains from one sample, sequenced in a study of human T cells and chemical hapten exposure. TCRdb reanalysed the RACE reads using MiXCR and keeps one entry per CDR3 protein. The profile shows more than 250,000 distinct CDR3 sequences, about 9% of them singletons. Time point here: pre-sensitization, week 0. Treatment meaning: therapeutic diphenylcyclopropenone sensitization with weekly scalp DPC. This specimen consisted of whole blood, obtained in connection with sensitization to the hapten diphenylcyclopropenone (DPC). Every receptor here comes from a woman aged 40 to 55 with alopecia areata. Some clones in this sample may be carry-over from other donors' samples.

The sample holds many counts of this clonotype. This sequence joins TRBV12-3 or TRBV12-4 and TRBJ1-3, with D possibly matching TRBD1 (5 bases). V was shortened by 3 bases and J by 3 bases, with 9 bases between the two germline ends. The CDR3 has 14 amino acids. The CDR3 loop is CASSLWTSGNTIYF. DNA for the CDR3: TGTGCCAGCAGTTTGTGGACAAGTGGAAACACCATATATTTT.

This clonotype was counted at least ten times. The chain couples TRBV28 to TRBJ2-1; D possibly matches TRBD1 or TRBD2 (6 bases each). The CDR3 is 14 amino acids. Germline CDR1 reads MDHEN; CDR2 reads SYDVKM. The V and J ends lost 3 bases and 4 bases respectively, with 10 bases between them. CDR3: CASSFGGLYNEQFF. The CDR3, as DNA: TGTGCCAGCAGTTTTGGGGGGCTGTACAATGAGCAGTTCTTC.

Only a few counts were recorded for this clonotype. Here the CDR3 DNA reads TGCAGCGTTGAGGACGGGTCCACAGATACGCAGTATTTT. It translates to CSVEDGSTDTQYF. V usage is TRBV29-1 and J usage is TRBJ2-3; D is undetermined. CDR3 length equals 13 residues. Trimming shortened V by 3 bases and J by 2 bases, and 9 bases separated the two germline ends. Looked up from germline, CDR1 is SQVTM and CDR2 is ANQGSEA.

V and J are TRBV4-2 and TRBJ2-5; TRBD1 agrees at 8 bases. The CDR3 totals 14 residues. Germline CDR1 LGHNA, CDR2 YNFKEQ. The V segment lost 1 base and the J segment 5 bases; nucleotides outside the gene matches: 3. Written as DNA, the CDR3 is TGTGCCAGCAGCCAAGGGGGACAGGAGGAGACCCAGTACTTC. Protein sequence: CASSQGGQEETQYF.

This clonotype was recorded at least ten times. The rearrangement uses TRBV7-2 and TRBJ1-2; 9 bases fit TRBD1. The junction had 4 bases not matched to a gene; V was cut back by 1 base and J by 4 bases. CDR1 and CDR2 from the germline V gene are SGHTA and FQGNSA. CDR3 length: 15 amino acids. The CDR3 DNA follows: TGTGCCAGCAGCTTAGAGGGACAGGGCATCTATGGCTACACCTTC. Residues: CASSLEGQGIYGYTF.

This clonotype was seen a few times. The V call is TRBV6-6, the J call TRBJ1-1; 9 positions match TRBD1. The CDR3 is 17 residues long. V was clipped by 8 bases and J by 1 base; unmatched bases: 14. Germline loops: CDR1 MNHNY, CDR2 SVGAGI (reference sequence). CDR3 in DNA: TGTGCCAGCCCAAAAGCCGGGACAGGGTTTGGGAACACTGAAGCTTTCTTT. Its translation: CASPKAGTGFGNTEAFF.

V and J are TRBV7-9 and TRBJ2-3; 7 bases match TRBD1. This CDR3 region has 16 residues. Trimming at V came to 5 bases and at J to 1 base, leaving 9 bases not matched to a gene. CDR1 is SEHNR, CDR2 FQNEAQ, per germline (reference sequence). CDR3 nucleotides: TGTGCCAGCAGCCACCCCGACAGGGATGGCACAGATACGCAGTATTTT. Its translation is CASSHPDRDGTDTQYF.

The table lists this clonotype with a few counts. The genes are TRBV20-1 and TRBJ1-5; TRBD1 is a possible D gene (5 bases). This CDR3 contains 12 residues. Trimming pared 5 bases from V and 6 bases from J, leaving 11 bases between. Germline lookup yields CDR1 DFQATT and CDR2 SNEGSKA (reference sequence). CDR3 sequence: CSASGLGQPQHF. CDR3 sequence (DNA): TGCAGTGCTTCGGGACTCGGTCAGCCCCAGCATTTT.

The chain employs TRBV7-2 and TRBJ2-7; 10 bases are shared with TRBD2. The J segment lost 2 bases and the V segment lost 5 bases, leaving 12 bases of the junction unmatched. The CDR3 totals 17 residues. CDR1 and CDR2 from the germline V gene are SGHTA and FQGNSA. CDR3 protein: CASSLPYRTSGPYEQYF. The DNA of the CDR3 is TGTGCCAGCAGCCTACCCTATCGGACTAGCGGCCCCTACGAGCAGTACTTC.